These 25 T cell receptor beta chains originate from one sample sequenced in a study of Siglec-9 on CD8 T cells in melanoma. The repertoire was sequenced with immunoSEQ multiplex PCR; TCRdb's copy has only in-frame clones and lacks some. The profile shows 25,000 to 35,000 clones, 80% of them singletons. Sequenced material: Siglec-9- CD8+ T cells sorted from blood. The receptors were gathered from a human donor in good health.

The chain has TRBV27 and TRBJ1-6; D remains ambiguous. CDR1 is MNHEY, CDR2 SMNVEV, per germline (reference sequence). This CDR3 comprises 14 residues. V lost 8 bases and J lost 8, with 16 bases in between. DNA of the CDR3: TGTGCCAGCGGAGGGCAGGAGCCGCATTCACCCCTCCACTTT. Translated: CASGGQEPHSPLHF.

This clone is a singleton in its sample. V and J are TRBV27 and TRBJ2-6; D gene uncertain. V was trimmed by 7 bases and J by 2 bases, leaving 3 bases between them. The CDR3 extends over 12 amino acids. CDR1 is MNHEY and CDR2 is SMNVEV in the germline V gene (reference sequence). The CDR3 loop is CASTTGANVLTF. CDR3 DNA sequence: TGTGCCAGCACAACTGGGGCCAACGTCCTGACTTTC.

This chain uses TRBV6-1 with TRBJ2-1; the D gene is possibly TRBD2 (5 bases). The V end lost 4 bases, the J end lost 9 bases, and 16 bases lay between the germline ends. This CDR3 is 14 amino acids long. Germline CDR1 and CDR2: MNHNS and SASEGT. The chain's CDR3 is CASSADTRAGEQFF. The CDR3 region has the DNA TGTGCCAGCAGTGCAGATACCCGGGCGGGTGAGCAGTTCTTC.

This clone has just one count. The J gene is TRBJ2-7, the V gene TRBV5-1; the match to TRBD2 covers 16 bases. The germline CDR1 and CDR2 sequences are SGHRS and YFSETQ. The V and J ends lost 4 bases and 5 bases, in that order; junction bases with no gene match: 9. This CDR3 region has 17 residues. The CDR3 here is CASSPGTSGGAQHEQYF. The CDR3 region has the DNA TGCGCCAGCAGCCCCGGGACTAGCGGGGGGGCTCAGCACGAGCAGTACTTC.

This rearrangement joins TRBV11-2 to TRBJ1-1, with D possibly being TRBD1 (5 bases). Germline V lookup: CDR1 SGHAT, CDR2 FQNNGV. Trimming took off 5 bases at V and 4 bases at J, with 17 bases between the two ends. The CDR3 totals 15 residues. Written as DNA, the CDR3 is TGTGCCAGCAGCCCCCCGAATATGGGGGGCACTGAAGCTTTCTTT. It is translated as CASSPPNMGGTEAFF.

CDR3 amino acids: CASRYHAGTEAFF. For the CDR3, the DNA is TGTGCCAGTAGATATCACGCCGGGACTGAAGCTTTCTTT. The chain is built from TRBV19 and TRBJ1-1; D gene uncertain. The CDR3 loop spans 13 amino acids. V lost 6 bases and J lost 5, with 13 bases in between. Germline V gene data show CDR1 as LNHDA and CDR2 as SQIVND (reference sequence).

DNA of the CDR3: TGTGCCAGCACCCTCGGCAGGGTCACAAACACAGATACGCAGTATTTT. Encoded protein: CASTLGRVTNTDTQYF. This sequence joins TRBV5-4 and TRBJ2-3, with a tentative D call TRBD1 (5 bases). CDR1 and CDR2 from the germline V gene are SGHNT and YYREEE (reference sequence). Deletions cut 6 bases from V and 2 bases from J, with 19 bases between. The CDR3 is 16 amino acids.

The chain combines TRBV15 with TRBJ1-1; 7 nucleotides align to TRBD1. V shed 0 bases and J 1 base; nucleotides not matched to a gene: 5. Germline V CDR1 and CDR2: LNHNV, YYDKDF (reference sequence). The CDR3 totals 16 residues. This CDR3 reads CATSRDRTGRNTEAFF. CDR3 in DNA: TGTGCCACCAGCAGAGATAGGACAGGAAGGAACACTGAAGCTTTCTTT.

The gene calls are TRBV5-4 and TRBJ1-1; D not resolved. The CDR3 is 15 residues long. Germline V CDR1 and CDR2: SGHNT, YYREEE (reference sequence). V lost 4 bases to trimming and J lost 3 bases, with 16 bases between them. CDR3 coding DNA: TGTGCCAGCAGCCCCCCTTTGGGAAGGGACACTGAAGCTTTCTTT. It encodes CASSPPLGRDTEAFF.

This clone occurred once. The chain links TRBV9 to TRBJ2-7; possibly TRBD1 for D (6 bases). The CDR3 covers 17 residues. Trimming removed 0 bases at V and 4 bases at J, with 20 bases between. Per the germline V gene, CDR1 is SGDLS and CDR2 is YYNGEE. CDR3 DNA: TGTGCCAGCAGCGTAGAACAATCCACGACAGGCGTTTACGAGCAGTACTTC. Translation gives CASSVEQSTTGVYEQYF.

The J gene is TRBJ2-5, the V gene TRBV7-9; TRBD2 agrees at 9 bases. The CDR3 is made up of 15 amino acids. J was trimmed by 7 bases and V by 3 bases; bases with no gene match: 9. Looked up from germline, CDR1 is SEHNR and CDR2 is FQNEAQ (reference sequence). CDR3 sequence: CASSFPSGADGTQYF. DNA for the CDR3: TGTGCCAGCAGCTTTCCTAGCGGGGCCGACGGGACCCAGTACTTC.

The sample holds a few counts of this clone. The CDR3 sequence: CASSFWDRNTEAFF. The CDR3 nucleotides are TGCGCCAGCAGCTTTTGGGACAGGAACACTGAAGCTTTCTTT. This chain connects TRBV5-1 to TRBJ1-1, with 7 positions matching TRBD1. V was pared by 2 bases and J by 1 base, with 2 bases of the junction left unmatched. Germline V gene lookup returns CDR1 SGHRS and CDR2 YFSETQ. CDR3 size: 14 residues.

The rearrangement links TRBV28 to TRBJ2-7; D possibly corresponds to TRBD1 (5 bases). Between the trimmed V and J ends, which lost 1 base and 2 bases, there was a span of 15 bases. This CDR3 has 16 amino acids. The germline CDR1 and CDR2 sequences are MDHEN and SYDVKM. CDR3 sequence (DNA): TGTGCCAGCAGTTTATTTAAGAGAACAGGACCCTACGAGCAGTACGTC. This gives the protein CASSLFKRTGPYEQYV.

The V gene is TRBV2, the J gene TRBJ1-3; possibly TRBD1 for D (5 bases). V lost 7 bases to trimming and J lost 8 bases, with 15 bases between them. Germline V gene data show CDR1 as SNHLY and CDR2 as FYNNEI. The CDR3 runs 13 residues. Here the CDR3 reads CASTPRAEDTIYF. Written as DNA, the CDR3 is TGTGCCAGCACCCCCAGGGCCGAGGACACCATATATTTT.

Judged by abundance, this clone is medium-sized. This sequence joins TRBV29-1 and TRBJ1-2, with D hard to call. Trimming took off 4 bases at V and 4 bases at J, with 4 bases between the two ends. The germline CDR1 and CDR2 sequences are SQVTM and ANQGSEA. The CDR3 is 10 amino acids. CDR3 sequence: CSVGGYGYTF. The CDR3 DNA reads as TGCAGCGTTGGTGGCTATGGCTACACCTTC.

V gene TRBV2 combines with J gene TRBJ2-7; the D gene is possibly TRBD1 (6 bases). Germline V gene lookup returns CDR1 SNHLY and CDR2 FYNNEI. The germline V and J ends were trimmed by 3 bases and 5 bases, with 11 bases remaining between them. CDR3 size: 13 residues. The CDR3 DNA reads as TGTGCCAGCAGTGAGGGACAACCTAACGAGCAGTACTTC. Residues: CASSEGQPNEQYF.

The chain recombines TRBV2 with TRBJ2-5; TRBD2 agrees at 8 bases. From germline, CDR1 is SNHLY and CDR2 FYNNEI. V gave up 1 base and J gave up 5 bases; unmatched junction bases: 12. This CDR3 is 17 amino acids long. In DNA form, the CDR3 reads TGTGCCAGCAGTGAAGGAATCGGGGGGGACCCGTGGGAGACCCAGTACTTC. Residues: CASSEGIGGDPWETQYF.

Here the CDR3 reads CASSLDRGQQYEQYF. CDR3 nucleotide sequence: TGTGCCAGCAGCTTAGACCGGGGACAGCAGTACGAGCAGTACTTC. The rearrangement joins TRBV7-9 to TRBJ2-7; 7 bases agree with TRBD1. V lost 1 base to trimming and J lost 4 bases; unmatched junction nucleotides: 7. Germline V lookup: CDR1 SEHNR, CDR2 FQNEAQ (reference sequence). The CDR3 contains 15 residues.

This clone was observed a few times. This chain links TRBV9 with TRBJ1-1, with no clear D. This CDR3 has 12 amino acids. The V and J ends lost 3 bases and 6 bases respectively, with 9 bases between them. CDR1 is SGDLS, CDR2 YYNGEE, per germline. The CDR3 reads CASSGPSAEAFF. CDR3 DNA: TGTGCCAGCAGCGGGCCCTCGGCTGAAGCTTTCTTT.

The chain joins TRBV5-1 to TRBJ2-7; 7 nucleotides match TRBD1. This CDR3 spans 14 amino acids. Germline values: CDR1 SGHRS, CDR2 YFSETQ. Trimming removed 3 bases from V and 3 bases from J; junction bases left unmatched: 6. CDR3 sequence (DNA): TGCGCCAGCAGCTCGACAGGGCCCATCTACGAGCAGTACTTC. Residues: CASSSTGPIYEQYF.

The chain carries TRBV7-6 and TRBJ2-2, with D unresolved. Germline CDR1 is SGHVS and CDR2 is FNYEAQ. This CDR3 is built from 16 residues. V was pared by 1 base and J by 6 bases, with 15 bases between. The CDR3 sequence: CASSLGAPFQSGELFF. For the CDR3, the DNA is TGTGCCAGCAGCTTAGGGGCTCCTTTTCAGTCCGGGGAGCTGTTTTTT.

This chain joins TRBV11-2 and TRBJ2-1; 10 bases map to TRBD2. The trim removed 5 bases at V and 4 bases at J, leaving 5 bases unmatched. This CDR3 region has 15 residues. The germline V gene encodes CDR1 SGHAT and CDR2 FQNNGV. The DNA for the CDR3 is TGTGCCAGCAGCCCCGCTAGCGGGGGTTACAATGAGCAGTTCTTC. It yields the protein CASSPASGGYNEQFF.

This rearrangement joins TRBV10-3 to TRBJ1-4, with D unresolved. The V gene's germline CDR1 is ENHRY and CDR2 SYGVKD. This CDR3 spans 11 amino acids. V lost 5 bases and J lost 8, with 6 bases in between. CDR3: CAISLGEKLFF. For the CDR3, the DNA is TGTGCCATCAGTCTGGGGGAAAAACTGTTTTTT.

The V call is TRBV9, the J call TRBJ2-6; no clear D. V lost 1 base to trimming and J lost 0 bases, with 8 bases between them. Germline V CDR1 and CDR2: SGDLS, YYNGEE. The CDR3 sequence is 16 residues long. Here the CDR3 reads CASSVRHDSGANVLTF. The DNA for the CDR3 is TGTGCCAGCAGCGTAAGACACGACTCTGGGGCCAACGTCCTGACTTTC.

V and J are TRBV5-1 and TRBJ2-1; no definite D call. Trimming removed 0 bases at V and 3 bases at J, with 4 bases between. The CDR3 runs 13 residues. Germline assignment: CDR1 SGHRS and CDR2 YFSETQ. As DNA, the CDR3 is TGCGCCAGCAGCTTGGCGGACTACAATGAGCAGTTCTTC. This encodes CASSLADYNEQFF.